This TCR beta chain was sequenced during a study of blood T cells in healthy people across ages. V lost 7 bases and J lost 0, with 10 bases in between. Germline V gene sequence: CDR1 MDHEN, CDR2 SYDVKM. The CDR3 has 13 amino acids. The second PCR ran about 6 to 11 cycles with a sample-barcoded 5' primer and J-beta primers. TCRdb reanalysed the 5' RACE reads using MiXCR and keeps one entry per CDR3 protein. The sample includes 800,000 to 950,000 distinct CDR3 sequences, 36% seen only once; the top ten take roughly 13%. Sample: blood. This sequence originates from a man aged 18 to 29 in good health. The chain combines TRBV28 with TRBJ2-7, with D perhaps assigned TRBD1 or TRBD2 (6 bases each). CDR3 protein: CASIRGPSYEQYF. The CDR3 coding sequence is TGTGCCAGCATACGGGGGCCCTCCTACGAGCAGTACTTC.